This section outlines one T cell receptor (beta chain) sequence together with its context. Per the original methods: Reference gene primer amplification gave estimated nucleated cell counts. Repertoires were generated with immunoSEQ multiplex PCR, while TCRdb's copy carries only in-frame clones and drops some. V and J calls and clone size are copied from that table; D and trimming were computed from the DNA. Seen here are tens of thousands of clones, around three quarters observed once, and the top ten hold 28%. Germline V lookup: CDR1 MNHNS, CDR2 SASEGT. The CDR3 length is 14 residues. V was clipped by 1 base and J by 8 bases, with 11 bases between them. This entry belongs to a study of blood T cell repertoires in COVID-19. As for the study in general: There were acute and convalescent COVID-19 samples, and they came from the United States, Italy and Spain.

V gene TRBV6-1 combines with J gene TRBJ1-4; unclear D gene. The receptor's source is a woman older than 75 with active or convalescent COVID-19. Source material: peripheral blood. CDR3 sequence: CASSEDRAGEKLFF. CDR3 DNA: TGTGCCAGCAGTGAAGACCGGGCGGGGGAAAAACTGTTTTTT.